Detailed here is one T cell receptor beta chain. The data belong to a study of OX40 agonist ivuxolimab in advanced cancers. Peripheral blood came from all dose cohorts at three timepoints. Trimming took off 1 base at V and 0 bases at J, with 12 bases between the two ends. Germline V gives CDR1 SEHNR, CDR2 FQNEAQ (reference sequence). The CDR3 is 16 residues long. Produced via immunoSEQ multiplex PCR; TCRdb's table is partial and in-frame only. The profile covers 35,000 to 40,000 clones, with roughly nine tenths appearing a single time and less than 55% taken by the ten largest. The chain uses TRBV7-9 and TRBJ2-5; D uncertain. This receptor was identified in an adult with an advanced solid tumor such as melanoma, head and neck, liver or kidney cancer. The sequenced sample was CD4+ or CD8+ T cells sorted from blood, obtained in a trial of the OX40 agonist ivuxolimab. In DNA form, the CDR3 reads TGTGCCAGCAGCTTAGATCTAGGGCAGTACCAAGAGACCCAGTACTTC. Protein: CASSLDLGQYQETQYF. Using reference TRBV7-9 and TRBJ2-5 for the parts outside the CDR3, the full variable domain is DTGVSQNPRHKITKRGQNVTFRCDPISEHNRLYWYRQTLGQGPEFLTYFQNEAQLEKSRLLSDRFSAERPKGSFSTLEIQRTEQGDSAMYLCASSLDLGQYQETQYFGPGTRLLVL.